The rows below give T cell receptor beta chains drawn from one sample of a study of T cells in Graves' hyperthyroidism and ophthalmopathy. TCRdb analysed the multiplex PCR reads with MiXCR anew, one entry per CDR3 protein. The table lists nearly 750,000 distinct CDR3 sequences, just over 35% of them singletons, with 31% in the top ten. Sequencing was carried out using blood. These receptors were obtained from a woman between 40 and 50 years old with Graves' hyperthyroidism. The CDR3 runs from the conserved cysteine through the conserved F or W. A D gene is named only where the DNA matches it firmly. Part of the rows lack a size; the others show once, few, many or a class for expanded clones.

clone_size: few
cdr3_length: 19
v_call: TRBV7-2
j_call: TRBJ1-2
d_call: .
cdr3_nt: TGTGCCAGCAGCTTGGGAGGAACAGCCGCTTTCGTTAGTAAAAATGGCTACACCTTC
cdr3_aa: CASSLGGTAAFVSKNGYTF

clone_size: few
cdr3_length: 15
v_call: TRBV15
j_call: TRBJ2-6
d_call: .
cdr3_nt: TGTGCCACCAGCAGAGTAGGGGCTGGGGCCAACGTCCTGACTTTC
cdr3_aa: CATSRVGAGANVLTF

clone_size: .
cdr3_length: 14
v_call: TRBV27
j_call: TRBJ2-5
d_call: TRBD2
cdr3_nt: TGTGCCAGCACCCAGGCGGCGGGAGTCGAGACCCAGTACTTC
cdr3_aa: CASTQAAGVETQYF

clone_size: many
cdr3_length: 15
v_call: TRBV19
j_call: TRBJ2-7
d_call: TRBD2
cdr3_nt: TGTGCCAGTAGTACCTTAGCGGGAGACCCCTACGAGCAGTACTTC
cdr3_aa: CASSTLAGDPYEQYF

clone_size: few
cdr3_length: 13
v_call: TRBV7-2
j_call: TRBJ2-7
d_call: .
cdr3_nt: TGTGCCAGCAGTCACGACCCGTCCTACGAGCAGTACTTC
cdr3_aa: CASSHDPSYEQYF

clone_size: many
cdr3_length: 13
v_call: TRBV29-1
j_call: TRBJ1-5
d_call: TRBD1
cdr3_nt: TGCAGCGTAGGGGACAGGGGAAATCAGCCCCAGCATTTT
cdr3_aa: CSVGDRGNQPQHF

clone_size: .
cdr3_length: 15
v_call: TRBV29-1
j_call: TRBJ2-7
d_call: TRBD1
cdr3_nt: TGCAGCGTTACCCAGACAGGGATAAGCTCTTACGAGCGGTGCTTC
cdr3_aa: CSVTQTGISSYERCF

clone_size: .
cdr3_length: 15
v_call: TRBV10-3
j_call: TRBJ2-5
d_call: .
cdr3_nt: TGTGCCATCAGTGAGACGCGGGGTGGCCAAGAGACCCAGTACTTC
cdr3_aa: CAISETRGGQETQYF

clone_size: many
cdr3_length: 14
v_call: TRBV19
j_call: TRBJ1-6
d_call: TRBD1
cdr3_nt: TGTGCCAGTAGTATTAGGGACAGCGATTCACCCCTCCACTTT
cdr3_aa: CASSIRDSDSPLHF

clone_size: .
cdr3_length: 18
v_call: TRBV7-9
j_call: TRBJ2-2
d_call: TRBD1
cdr3_nt: TGTGCCAGCACCGTATACAAAGGGTCAGGGGGCCTAACCGGGGAGCTGTTTTTT
cdr3_aa: CASTVYKGSGGLTGELFF

clone_size: many
cdr3_length: 16
v_call: TRBV2
j_call: TRBJ2-6
d_call: TRBD1
cdr3_nt: TGTGCCAGCATCCCAGGGGGCATCGCCGGGGCCAACGTCCTGACTTTC
cdr3_aa: CASIPGGIAGANVLTF

clone_size: .
cdr3_length: 15
v_call: TRBV6-2/TRBV6-3
j_call: TRBJ1-1
d_call: .
cdr3_nt: TGTGCCAGCAGTGAATGGGCCCAGGGTCTTACTGAAGCTTTCTTT
cdr3_aa: CASSEWAQGLTEAFF

clone_size: once
cdr3_length: 17
v_call: TRBV6-2/TRBV6-3
j_call: TRBJ1-5
d_call: .
cdr3_nt: TGTGCCAGCAGTCCCAGGGGAGGAAGATATAGCAATCAGCCCCAGCATTTT
cdr3_aa: CASSPRGGRYSNQPQHF

clone_size: .
cdr3_length: 16
v_call: TRBV6-5
j_call: TRBJ1-1
d_call: TRBD1
cdr3_nt: TGTGCCAGCAGTTTCTTGGCCGGGACAGGGGTCCCTGAAGCTTTCTTT
cdr3_aa: CASSFLAGTGVPEAFF

clone_size: once
cdr3_length: 15
v_call: TRBV7-2
j_call: TRBJ2-7
d_call: TRBD2
cdr3_nt: TGTGCCAGCAGCCCACCTCCTGGGACTAATTACGAGCAGTACTTC
cdr3_aa: CASSPPPGTNYEQYF

clone_size: once
cdr3_length: 16
v_call: TRBV7-9
j_call: TRBJ2-2
d_call: .
cdr3_nt: TGTGCCAGCACCACAGGGATTGGGGCCGGCACCGGGGAGCTGTTTTTT
cdr3_aa: CASTTGIGAGTGELFF

clone_size: few
cdr3_length: 12
v_call: TRBV28
j_call: TRBJ1-2
d_call: .
cdr3_nt: TGTGCCAGCAGGCGCCTTAACTATGGCTACACCTTC
cdr3_aa: CASRRLNYGYTF

clone_size: .
cdr3_length: 19
v_call: TRBV10-3
j_call: TRBJ1-3
d_call: .
cdr3_nt: TGTGCCATCAGTGTCCCGCTTGGAGGCGGAACCTTCTCTGGAAACACCATATATTTT
cdr3_aa: CAISVPLGGGTFSGNTIYF

clone_size: many
cdr3_length: 11
v_call: TRBV20-1
j_call: TRBJ1-1
d_call: .
cdr3_nt: TGCAGTGCTAGAGATGCTGCTGAAGCTTTCTTT
cdr3_aa: CSARDAAEAFF

clone_size: .
cdr3_length: 14
v_call: TRBV6-2/TRBV6-3
j_call: TRBJ1-3
d_call: .
cdr3_nt: TGTGCAAGCAGGCTCAGGAGCTCTGGAAACACCATATATTTT
cdr3_aa: CASRLRSSGNTIYF

clone_size: .
cdr3_length: 15
v_call: TRBV12-3/TRBV12-4
j_call: TRBJ1-4
d_call: .
cdr3_nt: TGTGCCAGCAGTTTAGCAGGGGCGGGAAATGAAAAACTGTTTTTT
cdr3_aa: CASSLAGAGNEKLFF

clone_size: many
cdr3_length: 13
v_call: TRBV19
j_call: TRBJ1-2
d_call: .
cdr3_nt: TGTGCCAGTAGTATCCGACCCTTCTATGGCTACACCTTC
cdr3_aa: CASSIRPFYGYTF

clone_size: few
cdr3_length: 13
v_call: TRBV7-2
j_call: TRBJ2-5
d_call: .
cdr3_nt: TGTGCCAGCAGCCCTTCCGAGGGGGAAACTCAGTACTTC
cdr3_aa: CASSPSEGETQYF

clone_size: many
cdr3_length: 15
v_call: TRBV7-3
j_call: TRBJ2-5
d_call: TRBD1
cdr3_nt: TGTGCCAGCAGCTTAGGGGGGACAGGAGGGGAGACCCAGTACTTC
cdr3_aa: CASSLGGTGGETQYF

clone_size: many
cdr3_length: 14
v_call: TRBV7-2
j_call: TRBJ1-1
d_call: .
cdr3_nt: TGTGCCAGCAGCTTAGGGGACGGGGTCCTCGTGGCTTTCTTT
cdr3_aa: CASSLGDGVLVAFF

clone_size: many
cdr3_length: 14
v_call: TRBV20-1
j_call: TRBJ2-5
d_call: .
cdr3_nt: TGCAGTGCTAGTAAGGCCGGCAGGGAAGAGACCCAGTACTTC
cdr3_aa: CSASKAGREETQYF

clone_size: many
cdr3_length: 15
v_call: TRBV7-9
j_call: TRBJ1-4
d_call: .
cdr3_nt: TGTGCCAGCAGCCTACGACAGGCTTCTAATGAAAAACTGTTTTTT
cdr3_aa: CASSLRQASNEKLFF

clone_size: many
cdr3_length: 16
v_call: TRBV11-2
j_call: TRBJ1-1
d_call: .
cdr3_nt: TGTGCCAGCAGCTTACGGGCAGGGTCCCTAAACACTGAAGCTTTCTTT
cdr3_aa: CASSLRAGSLNTEAFF

clone_size: .
cdr3_length: 13
v_call: TRBV18
j_call: TRBJ2-5
d_call: .
cdr3_nt: TGTGCCAGCTCACCACCGATTAGAGAGACCCAGTACTTC
cdr3_aa: CASSPPIRETQYF

clone_size: .
cdr3_length: 13
v_call: TRBV20-1
j_call: TRBJ1-5
d_call: .
cdr3_nt: TGCAGTGCTGGGGGGCAGGGAAATCAGCCCCAGCATTTT
cdr3_aa: CSAGGQGNQPQHF

clone_size: few
cdr3_length: 15
v_call: TRBV6-2/TRBV6-3
j_call: TRBJ2-2
d_call: .
cdr3_nt: TGTGCCAGCAGTTACGTTGCCAGCGAGGACGGGGAGCTGTTTTTT
cdr3_aa: CASSYVASEDGELFF

clone_size: .
cdr3_length: 15
v_call: TRBV10-3
j_call: TRBJ1-5
d_call: .
cdr3_nt: TGTGCCATCAGTCGGACAGTCCGACTCAATCAGCCCCAGCATTTT
cdr3_aa: CAISRTVRLNQPQHF

clone_size: few
cdr3_length: 15
v_call: TRBV5-5
j_call: TRBJ2-5
d_call: TRBD2
cdr3_nt: TGTGCCAGCAGCTTTCCTAGCGGGGCCCGGGGGACCCAGTACTTC
cdr3_aa: CASSFPSGARGTQYF

clone_size: once
cdr3_length: 14
v_call: TRBV10-3
j_call: TRBJ1-2
d_call: .
cdr3_nt: TGTGCCTGGGGCCCCCGGGTGACAGACTATGGCTACACCTTC
cdr3_aa: CAWGPRVTDYGYTF

clone_size: few
cdr3_length: 12
v_call: TRBV6-4
j_call: TRBJ2-2
d_call: .
cdr3_nt: TGTGCCAGCAGAACTAGCACCGGGGAGCTGTTTTTT
cdr3_aa: CASRTSTGELFF

clone_size: few
cdr3_length: 15
v_call: TRBV7-9
j_call: TRBJ2-2
d_call: TRBD1
cdr3_nt: TGTGCCAGCAGCGGGGGACAGGGTCCCTCCGGGGAGCTGTTTTTT
cdr3_aa: CASSGGQGPSGELFF

clone_size: few
cdr3_length: 13
v_call: TRBV19
j_call: TRBJ1-2
d_call: .
cdr3_nt: TGTGCCAGTAGTATTACCGGGAACTATGGCTACACCTTC
cdr3_aa: CASSITGNYGYTF

clone_size: .
cdr3_length: 14
v_call: TRBV5-6
j_call: TRBJ1-5
d_call: .
cdr3_nt: TGTGCCAGCAGCTTGCGGCAGGTCAATCAGCCCCGGCATTTT
cdr3_aa: CASSLRQVNQPRHF

clone_size: .
cdr3_length: 17
v_call: TRBV28
j_call: TRBJ2-7
d_call: TRBD2
cdr3_nt: TGTGCCAGCAGCTCCCCCACTGGGACTAGCGGGATCTACGAGCAGTACTTC
cdr3_aa: CASSSPTGTSGIYEQYF

clone_size: .
cdr3_length: 14
v_call: TRBV13
j_call: TRBJ2-5
d_call: TRBD1
cdr3_nt: TGTGCCAGCAGCCAGCCCAGACAGGGTGCGACCCAGTACTTC
cdr3_aa: CASSQPRQGATQYF

clone_size: once
cdr3_length: 14
v_call: TRBV25-1
j_call: TRBJ2-2
d_call: .
cdr3_nt: TGTGCCAGCATAGGACAGACGAACACCGGGGAGCTGTTTTTT
cdr3_aa: CASIGQTNTGELFF